This T cell receptor beta chain was recorded in a study of blood T cell repertoires in COVID-19. Germline V gene data show CDR1 as LGHDT and CDR2 as YNNKEL (reference sequence). This CDR3 is built from 17 residues. V lost 8 bases to trimming and J lost 4 bases; unmatched junction nucleotides: 17. TCRdb's table, derived via immunoSEQ multiplex PCR, lists solely in-frame clones and lacks some. The sample has 65,000 to 95,000 clones; around 78% are singletons. The chain has TRBV3-1 (or the pseudogene TRBV3-2) and TRBJ2-5, with 9 positions matching TRBD1. Sequences were obtained from peripheral blood. The receptor was derived from a human donor in a cohort sampled during active COVID-19. The DNA of the CDR3 is TGTGCCAGCTCCCACACAGGGGGCGAGATGGTTGGAGAGACCCAGTACTTC. This gives the protein CASSHTGGEMVGETQYF.